The T cell receptor beta chain described here comes from a study of OX40 agonist ivuxolimab in advanced cancers. The wider study: Earlier anti-PD-1, anti-PD-L1 or anti-CTLA-4 therapy was permitted; roughly 40% had received some. General observations from the study: Nonresponders included some who also had low normalized T-cell clonal expansion.

The method was immunoSEQ multiplex PCR; TCRdb's version includes in-frame clones alone and lacks a portion of them. Counted here are tens of thousands of clones, approximately 86% occurring once; the ten biggest clones make up around 16%. Comment on this clone: Its antigen remains unknown.

Trimming removed 6 bases at V and 5 bases at J, with 17 bases between. The CDR3 has 14 amino acids. Germline V gene lookup returns CDR1 MNHNY and CDR2 SVGAGI (reference sequence). This clonotype was obtained from an adult with an advanced solid tumor such as melanoma, head and neck, liver or kidney cancer. The sample in question was CD4+ or CD8+ T cells sorted from blood, obtained in a trial of the OX40 agonist ivuxolimab. The chain recombines TRBV6-6 with TRBJ2-7; D assignment may be TRBD1 or TRBD2 (5 bases each). The CDR3 bases are TGTGCCAGCAGGACCGGGACGGCCACCCACGAGCAGTACTTC. It translates to CASRTGTATHEQYF.